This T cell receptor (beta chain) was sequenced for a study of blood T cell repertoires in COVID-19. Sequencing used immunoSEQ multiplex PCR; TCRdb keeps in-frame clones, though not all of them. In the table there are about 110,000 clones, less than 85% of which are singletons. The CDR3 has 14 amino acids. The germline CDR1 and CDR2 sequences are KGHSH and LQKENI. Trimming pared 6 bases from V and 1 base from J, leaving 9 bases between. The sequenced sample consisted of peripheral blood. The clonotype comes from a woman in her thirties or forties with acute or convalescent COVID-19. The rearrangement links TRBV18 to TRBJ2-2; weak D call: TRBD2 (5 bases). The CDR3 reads CASSNGVNTGELFF. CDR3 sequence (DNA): TGTGCCAGCTCCAACGGGGTGAACACCGGGGAGCTGTTTTTT.